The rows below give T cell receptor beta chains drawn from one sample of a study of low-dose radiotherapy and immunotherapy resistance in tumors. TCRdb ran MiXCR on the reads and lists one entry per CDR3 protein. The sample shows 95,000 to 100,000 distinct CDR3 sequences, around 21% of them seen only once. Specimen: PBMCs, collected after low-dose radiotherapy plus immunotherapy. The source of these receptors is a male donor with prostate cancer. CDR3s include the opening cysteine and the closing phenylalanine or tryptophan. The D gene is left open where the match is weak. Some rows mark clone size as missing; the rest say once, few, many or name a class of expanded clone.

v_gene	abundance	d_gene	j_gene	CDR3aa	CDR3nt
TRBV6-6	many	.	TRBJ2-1	CASSPGQNYESNEQFF	TGTGCCAGCAGTCCGGGGCAGAACTATGAGTCCAATGAGCAGTTCTTC
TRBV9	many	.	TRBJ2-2	CASSVVPSPDTGELFF	TGTGCCAGCAGCGTAGTGCCCAGTCCGGACACCGGGGAGCTGTTTTTT
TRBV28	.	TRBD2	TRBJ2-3	CASRPGGLGRTDTQYF	TGTGCCAGCAGGCCTGGGGGACTAGGGAGGACAGATACGCAGTATTTT
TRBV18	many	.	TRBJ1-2	CASSPSSRGSSGYTF	TGTGCCAGCTCACCATCCTCGCGAGGATCAAGTGGCTACACCTTC
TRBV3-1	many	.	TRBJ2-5	CASSHFSGESGTQYF	TGTGCCAGCAGCCATTTCTCAGGGGAAAGTGGGACCCAGTACTTC
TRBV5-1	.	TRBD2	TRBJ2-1	CASSLGAGWLINEQFF	TGCGCCAGCAGCTTGGGAGCGGGGTGGTTGATCAATGAGCAGTTCTTC
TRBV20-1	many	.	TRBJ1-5	CSASWGGGNQPQHF	TGCAGTGCTAGTTGGGGAGGAGGCAATCAGCCCCAGCATTTT
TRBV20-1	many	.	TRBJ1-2	CSALLSRGYTF	TGCAGTGCTTTACTTTCTAGGGGCTACACCTTC
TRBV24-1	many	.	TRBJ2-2	CATSDFDAGELFF	TGTGCCACCAGTGATTTCGACGCCGGGGAGCTGTTTTTT
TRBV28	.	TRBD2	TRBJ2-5	CASRTPSGRGDQETQYF	TGTGCCAGCAGGACACCTAGCGGGAGGGGTGACCAAGAGACCCAGTACTTC
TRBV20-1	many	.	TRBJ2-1	CSAREGGGPYNEQFF	TGCAGTGCTAGAGAGGGCGGAGGACCCTACAATGAGCAGTTCTTC
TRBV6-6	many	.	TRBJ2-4	CASSYVAALKKDIQYF	TGTGCCAGCAGTTACGTCGCAGCCCTAAAAAAGGACATTCAGTACTTC
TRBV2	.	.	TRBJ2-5	CASTASSWETQYF	TGTGCCAGCACCGCGAGTAGCTGGGAGACCCAGTACTTC
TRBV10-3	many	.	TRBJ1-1	CAISEKGAEFF	TGTGCCATCAGTGAGAAAGGGGCGGAATTCTTT
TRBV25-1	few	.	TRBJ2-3	CASSGGGASTDTQYF	TGTGCCAGCAGTGGAGGGGGGGCTAGCACAGATACGCAGTATTTT
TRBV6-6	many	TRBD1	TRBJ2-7	CASSPRQGAAYEQYF	TGTGCCAGCAGCCCTAGACAGGGCGCGGCCTACGAGCAGTACTTC
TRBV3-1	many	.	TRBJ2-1	CASSQAGTDEQFF	TGTGCCAGCAGCCAAGCTGGAACAGATGAGCAGTTCTTC
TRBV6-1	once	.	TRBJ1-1	CASSYHGGNTEAFF	TGTGCCAGCAGTTACCACGGGGGGAACACTGAAGCTTTCTTT
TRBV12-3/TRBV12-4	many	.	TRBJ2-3	CASSLSGDTQYF	TGTGCCAGCAGTTTAAGCGGAGATACGCAGTATTTT
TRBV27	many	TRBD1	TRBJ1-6	CASSTTGTGWYNSPLHF	TGTGCCAGCAGTACCACCGGGACAGGGTGGTATAATTCACCCCTCCACTTT
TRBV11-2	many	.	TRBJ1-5	CASSLGGGAAVGQPQHF	TGTGCCAGCAGCTTAGGAGGGGGGGCCGCGGTGGGTCAGCCCCAGCATTTT
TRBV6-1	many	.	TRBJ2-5	CASRPWGGGRVETQYF	TGTGCCAGCAGGCCCTGGGGGGGGGGCAGGGTAGAGACCCAGTACTTC
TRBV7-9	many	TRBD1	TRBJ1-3	CASSRDRGGNTIYF	TGTGCCAGCAGCCGTGACAGGGGTGGAAACACCATATATTTT
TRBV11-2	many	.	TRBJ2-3	CASLHGSNTDTQYF	TGTGCCAGCCTCCACGGAAGCAACACAGATACGCAGTATTTT
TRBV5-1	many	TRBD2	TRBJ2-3	CASSLAYLAGGTDTQYF	TGCGCCAGCAGCTTGGCATACCTAGCGGGCGGCACAGATACGCAGTATTTT
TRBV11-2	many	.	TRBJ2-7	CASSGGVRDSEQYF	TGTGCCAGCAGCGGCGGGGTGAGAGACTCGGAGCAGTACTTC
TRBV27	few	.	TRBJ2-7	CATRGDSTYEQYF	TGTGCCACCCGAGGCGACAGCACCTACGAGCAGTACTTC
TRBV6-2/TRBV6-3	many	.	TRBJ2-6	CASRASGANVLTF	TGTGCCAGCAGGGCCTCTGGGGCCAACGTCCTGACTTTC